The rows below give T cell receptor beta chains drawn from one sample of a study of shared clonotypes between healthy human individuals. Using immunoSEQ multiplex PCR, the repertoire was profiled, and TCRdb retains in-frame clones only, with some absent. The sample includes around 1.1 million clones, more than 75% of them seen just once. Sequenced sample: memory CD4+ T cells from PBMCs. The origin of the receptors is a man aged 18 to 29 in good health. Some clones in this sample may be carry-over from other donors' samples. Both conserved end residues are part of each CDR3. A D gene is named only where the DNA matches it firmly. Clone sizes are given selectively: once, few, many, or a class where the clone is expanded.

D,J,V,size,CDR3,DNA
TRBD1,TRBJ2-7,TRBV7-9,NA,CASSSGQGKGYEQYF,TGTGCCAGCAGCTCCGGACAGGGCAAAGGTTACGAGCAGTACTTC
TRBD1,TRBJ2-5,TRBV5-1,NA,CASSRRTGGETQYF,TGCGCCAGCAGCCGTCGGACAGGGGGAGAGACCCAGTACTTC
TRBD1,TRBJ1-2,TRBV28,NA,CASSRQGQGGYTF,TGTGCCAGCAGTCGACAGGGGCAGGGGGGCTACACCTTC
NA,TRBJ2-1,TRBV2,NA,CASSDNEQFF,TGTGCCAGCAGTGACAATGAGCAGTTCTTC
TRBD2,TRBJ2-7,TRBV29-1,NA,CSGSGSSYEQYF,TGCAGCGGGAGCGGGAGTTCCTACGAGCAGTACTTC
NA,TRBJ2-3,TRBV5-5,few,CASSSSFQGTDTQYF,TGTGCCAGCAGCTCAAGTTTCCAGGGAACAGATACGCAGTATTTT
NA,TRBJ2-7,TRBV6-1,NA,CASTAFYEQYF,TGTGCCAGCACCGCCTTCTACGAGCAGTACTTC
NA,TRBJ1-5,TRBV28,NA,CASGLQGDQPQHF,TGTGCCAGCGGCCTTCAGGGAGATCAGCCCCAGCATTTT
NA,TRBJ1-1,TRBV28,NA,CASVRAGTEAFF,TGTGCCAGCGTAAGGGCTGGGACTGAAGCTTTCTTT
NA,TRBJ1-5,TRBV6-5,NA,CASRKDRNSNQPQHF,TGTGCCAGCAGAAAAGACAGGAATAGCAATCAGCCCCAGCATTTT
TRBD2,TRBJ2-2,TRBV9,NA,CASRASGTGELFF,TGTGCCAGCAGGGCTAGCGGCACCGGGGAGCTGTTTTTT
NA,TRBJ2-2,TRBV9,once,CASSVGAGLPGELFF,TGTGCCAGCAGCGTAGGGGCTGGTCTTCCCGGGGAGCTGTTTTTT
TRBD1,TRBJ1-1,TRBV2,many,CASRPGDRELNTEAFF,TGTGCCAGCAGACCCGGGGACAGGGAATTGAACACTGAAGCTTTCTTT
TRBD2,TRBJ2-3,TRBV10-1,NA,CASRPAGASDTQYF,TGCGCCAGCAGACCAGCGGGGGCTTCAGATACGCAGTATTTT
NA,TRBJ2-1,TRBV25-1,NA,CASSDNGPGSYNEQFF,TGTGCCAGCAGTGATAATGGGCCTGGGTCCTACAATGAGCAGTTCTTC
NA,TRBJ1-2,TRBV28,NA,CASSPNRAYGYTF,TGTGCCAGCAGTCCCAACAGGGCCTATGGCTACACCTTC
TRBD2,TRBJ2-1,TRBV9,NA,CASSTTSVGYNEQFF,TGTGCCAGCAGCACAACTAGCGTGGGCTACAATGAGCAGTTCTTC
NA,TRBJ2-1,TRBV11-2,NA,CASSLLLGNEQFF,TGTGCCAGCAGCTTACTTCTAGGCAATGAGCAGTTCTTC
NA,TRBJ1-5,TRBV5-1,few,CASSLEFGDQPQHF,TGCGCCAGCAGCTTGGAGTTCGGGGATCAGCCCCAGCATTTT
NA,TRBJ1-4,TRBV2,NA,CASQNRGLEYEKLFF,TGTGCCAGCCAAAATAGGGGACTAGAGTATGAAAAACTGTTTTTT
TRBD2,TRBJ2-5,TRBV7-9,many,CASSLAAGGTETQYF,TGTGCCAGCAGCTTAGCCGCGGGAGGTACTGAGACCCAGTACTTC
TRBD1,TRBJ2-6,TRBV5-1,NA,CASSLLGQGASSGANVLTF,TGCGCCAGCAGCTTGTTGGGACAGGGGGCGAGCTCTGGGGCCAACGTCCTGACTTTC
TRBD1,TRBJ1-5,TRBV25-1,NA,CASSAGTGGEGQPQHF,TGTGCCAGCAGTGCCGGGACAGGGGGCGAAGGACAGCCCCAGCATTTT
TRBD2,TRBJ2-1,TRBV11-2,NA,CASRDSGSKSNEQFF,TGTGCCAGCAGGGATAGCGGGAGCAAATCCAATGAGCAGTTCTTC
NA,TRBJ2-7,TRBV15,NA,CATSRVPSSYEQYF,TGTGCCACCAGCAGAGTTCCATCGTCCTACGAGCAGTACTTC